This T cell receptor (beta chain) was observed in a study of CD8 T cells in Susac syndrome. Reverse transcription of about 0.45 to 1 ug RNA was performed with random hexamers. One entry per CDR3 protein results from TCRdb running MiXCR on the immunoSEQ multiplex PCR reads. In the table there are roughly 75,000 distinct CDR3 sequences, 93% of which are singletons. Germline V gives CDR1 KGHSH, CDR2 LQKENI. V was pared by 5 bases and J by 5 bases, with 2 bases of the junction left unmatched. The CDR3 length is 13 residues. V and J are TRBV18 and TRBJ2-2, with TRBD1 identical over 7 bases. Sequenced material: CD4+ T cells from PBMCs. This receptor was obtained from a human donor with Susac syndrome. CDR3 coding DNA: TGTGCCAGCTCAGAGGGACAGACCGGGGAGCTGTTTTTT. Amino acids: CASSEGQTGELFF.